The 17 T cell receptor beta chains given below trace back to one sample, sequenced in a study of blood T cell repertoires in COVID-19. Profiling relied on immunoSEQ multiplex PCR, and the TCRdb table lists in-frame clones only, not all of them. This table holds around 250,000 clones, approximately 90% found once. Sequenced sample: PBMCs or T cells enriched from blood (not recorded which). Receptor source: a human donor in a cohort exposed to, infected with or recovered from COVID-19 (not recorded which). The donor label of this sample is uncertain.

This chain connects TRBV15 to TRBJ1-6, with 9 bases fitting TRBD1. Trimming removed 5 bases from V and 7 bases from J; junction bases left unmatched: 6. The CDR3 length is 15 residues. The germline V gene has CDR1 LNHNV and CDR2 YYDKDF (reference sequence). The CDR3 DNA follows: TGTGCCACCAGCGGGGGACAGGGAACAAATTCACCCCTCCACTTT. Residues: CATSGGQGTNSPLHF.

The V gene is TRBV7-6, the J gene TRBJ2-3, with 7 bases identical to TRBD1. The V gene's germline CDR1 is SGHVS and CDR2 FNYEAQ. J lost 0 bases, V lost 5 bases, and 17 bases had no gene match. CDR3 length: 19 amino acids. CDR3 protein: CASSLEPLGTVSSTDTQYF. The CDR3 DNA reads as TGTGCCAGCAGCCTGGAGCCACTTGGGACAGTCTCTAGCACAGATACGCAGTATTTT.

The chain combines TRBV19 with TRBJ1-1, with D maybe TRBD1 (5 bases). Trimming left V 10 bases short and J 5 bases short, with 20 bases between. Germline assignment: CDR1 LNHDA and CDR2 SQIVND (reference sequence). The CDR3 runs 14 residues. The CDR3 nucleotides read TGTGCCACAGTGGGTGGTGGGGGAGGTACTGAAGCTTTCTTT. It specifies CATVGGGGGTEAFF.

This chain uses TRBV7-2 with TRBJ1-1, with 10 nucleotides matching TRBD1. V was pared by 5 bases and J by 4 bases, with 4 bases of the junction left unmatched. CDR3 length equals 14 residues. The V gene's germline CDR1 is SGHTA and CDR2 FQGNSA. Here the CDR3 reads CASSRDRGSTEAFF. The CDR3 DNA reads as TGTGCCAGCAGCCGGGACAGGGGAAGCACTGAAGCTTTCTTT.

This chain joins TRBV5-8 and TRBJ1-5; D perhaps matches TRBD1 (5 bases). This CDR3 is 14 amino acids long. V was pared by 6 bases and J by 7 bases, with 17 bases between. Germline V gene data show CDR1 as SGHTS and CDR2 as YDEGEE. The CDR3, as DNA: TGTGCCAGCACCATGGGGCAGGTCCGACAGCCCCAGCATTTT. This encodes CASTMGQVRQPQHF.

This clone was recorded only once. This chain links TRBV19 with TRBJ2-1, with 8 bases fitting TRBD2. Unmatched junction bases numbered 9, after V lost 7 bases and J lost 7 bases. CDR1 and CDR2 from the germline V gene are LNHDA and SQIVND (reference sequence). The CDR3 extends over 14 amino acids. The CDR3 protein is CASKAGGGPNEQFF. The CDR3 DNA follows: TGTGCCAGTAAGGCGGGCGGGGGGCCGAATGAGCAGTTCTTC.

The chain's CDR3 is CASSMRQGGVQPQHF. The CDR3 coding sequence is TGTGCCAGTAGTATGCGGCAGGGTGGGGTACAGCCCCAGCATTTT. The chain couples TRBV19 to TRBJ1-5; the D gene is possibly TRBD1 (5 bases). V was trimmed by 3 bases and J by 7 bases, leaving 16 bases between them. Germline V gene data show CDR1 as LNHDA and CDR2 as SQIVND (reference sequence). The CDR3 runs 15 residues.

This rearrangement joins TRBV7-4 to TRBJ1-5; a possible D gene is TRBD1 (5 bases). The V end lost 1 base, the J end lost 2 bases, and 15 bases lay between the germline ends. The CDR3 totals 17 residues. The germline V gene encodes CDR1 SGHVT and CDR2 SQSDAQ. DNA for the CDR3: TGTGCCAGCAGCTTAGTAAGGACGGGGGGAGGCAATCAGCCCCAGCATTTT. This codes for CASSLVRTGGGNQPQHF.

The rearrangement joins TRBV24-1 to TRBJ2-1; D may be TRBD2 (5 bases). Trimming cost V 9 bases and J 10 bases, with 15 bases left between them. This CDR3 is 12 amino acids long. Germline lookup yields CDR1 KGHDR and CDR2 SFDVKD. The CDR3 sequence is CATGGGSDEQFF. The CDR3 nucleotides read TGTGCCACCGGAGGCGGGTCAGACGAGCAGTTCTTC.

The genes are TRBV27 and TRBJ2-6; tentative D call: TRBD2 (6 bases). Trimming cost V 2 bases and J 4 bases, with 18 bases left between them. CDR3 length equals 18 residues. Germline V gene sequence: CDR1 MNHEY, CDR2 SMNVEV (reference sequence). The CDR3 sequence: CASSLKSGVGRGANVLTF. CDR3 sequence (DNA): TGTGCCAGCAGTTTAAAGTCGGGAGTTGGGCGAGGGGCCAACGTCCTGACTTTC.

This clone was observed a single time. The gene calls are TRBV5-1 and TRBJ1-1; the D is unclear. The ends were cut back, 4 bases at V and 7 bases at J, with 14 bases in the middle. Germline loops: CDR1 SGHRS, CDR2 YFSETQ. The CDR3 length is 13 residues. For the CDR3, the DNA is TGCGCCAGCAGCCCGGGAGTGGGTAATGAAGCTTTCTTT. It encodes CASSPGVGNEAFF.

The chain recombines TRBV5-4 with TRBJ1-1; D is ambiguous. Trimming stripped 0 bases from V and 6 bases from J, with 15 bases between. The CDR3 runs 15 residues. Germline V gives CDR1 SGHNT, CDR2 YYREEE (reference sequence). CDR3 region: CASSLAGPARAEAFF. The CDR3 bases are TGTGCCAGCAGCTTGGCTGGTCCCGCGAGGGCTGAAGCTTTCTTT.

Concerning this clone: Germline is not matched at one junction end, which may reflect a read error. The chain employs TRBV28 and TRBJ2-7; D is ambiguous. CDR1 and CDR2 (germline): MDHEN, SYDVKM. The CDR3 spans 10 residues. The CDR3: CASSLGPLHF. CDR3 nucleotide sequence: TGTGCCAGCAGTTTAGGGCCTCTCCACTTC.

The chain employs TRBV11-2 and TRBJ1-3, with 8 bases aligning to TRBD1. Germline trimming cut 4 bases from V and 0 bases from J; bases unmatched to any gene: 5. Germline assignment: CDR1 SGHAT and CDR2 FQNNGV. The CDR3 is made up of 16 amino acids. CDR3 amino acids: CASSSGQGHSGNTIYF. In nucleotides, the CDR3 is TGTGCCAGCAGCTCCGGACAGGGCCACTCTGGAAACACCATATATTTT.

The chain carries TRBV24-1 and TRBJ1-2; 8 positions agree with TRBD1. This CDR3 comprises 13 residues. Germline CDR1 KGHDR, CDR2 SFDVKD. Germline trimming cut 12 bases from V and 4 bases from J; bases unmatched to any gene: 9. The CDR3 loop is CAASRGRGYGYTF. For the CDR3, the DNA is TGTGCCGCTTCCAGGGGGCGCGGCTATGGCTACACCTTC.

The CDR3 region is CASSQVPRTGLNSPLHF. DNA of the CDR3: TGTGCCAGCAGCCAGGTCCCTCGGACAGGGCTCAATTCACCCCTCCACTTT. The chain has TRBV3-1 (or the pseudogene TRBV3-2) and TRBJ1-6; 8 nucleotides match TRBD1. Germline loops: CDR1 LGHDT, CDR2 YNNKEL (reference sequence). Unmatched junction bases numbered 11, after V lost 3 bases and J lost 7 bases. The CDR3 covers 17 residues.

The chain recombines TRBV29-1 with TRBJ2-5, with D tentatively TRBD1 (5 bases). CDR1 and CDR2 from the germline V gene are SQVTM and ANQGSEA. V shed 4 bases and J shed 1 base, with 7 bases lying between them. CDR3 length: 12 amino acids. The CDR3 DNA sequence: TGCAGCGTTGGACAGTCCCAAGAGACCCAGTACTTC. This translates into CSVGQSQETQYF.